This T cell receptor (beta chain) was profiled in a study of blood T cell repertoires in COVID-19. About the study: PBMCs, B-cell-depleted T cells, or T cells provided the cDNA or gDNA that made up the material.

Germline CDR1 SGHVS, CDR2 FNYEAQ. The CDR3 is made up of 16 amino acids. V gave up 5 bases and J gave up 4 bases; unmatched junction bases: 12. In the original analysis: Amplified reference gene primers provided the basis for estimating nucleated cell counts. Here immunoSEQ multiplex PCR was the method, and the copy in TCRdb shows in-frame clones only, minus some. D and trimming were read from the DNA, whereas the V and J calls and clone size are those reported in that table. The sample lists some 180,000 clones; around 85% were seen once. The genes are TRBV7-6 and TRBJ1-2; 8 bases match TRBD1. Sequencing was performed on peripheral blood. The TCR comes from a man in his sixties or seventies with active or convalescent COVID-19. The chain's CDR3 is CASSMGGDRKIYGYTF. CDR3 nucleotides: TGTGCCAGCAGCATGGGGGGGGACAGGAAGATCTATGGCTACACCTTC.